A selection of T cell receptor beta chains follows, all from one sample in a study of T cell responses to AZD1222 COVID-19 vaccine. TCRdb keeps only in-frame clones here, not all; method: immunoSEQ multiplex PCR. The sample includes more than 150,000 clones, 90% of them seen just once. The sequencing used peripheral blood, collected on day 0 of AZD1222 vaccination. Source of these receptors: an adult in good health. The CDR3 runs from the conserved cysteine through the conserved F or W. D genes are given only for firm matches. Size tells how often a clone was seen (once, few, many) or the class of an expanded clone, and some rows leave it out.

NA,TRBV6-2/TRBV6-3,NA,TRBJ2-5,TGTGCCAGCAGTTACCCACAGGCGGGGCAAGAGACCCAGTACTTC,CASSYPQAGQETQYF
NA,TRBV7-9,NA,TRBJ1-4,TGTGCCAGCAGCTTAAACCTGCCGGGGAATGAAAAACTGTTTTTT,CASSLNLPGNEKLFF
TRBD1,TRBV5-4,NA,TRBJ2-7,TGTGCCAGCAGCTCCGATGGAACCGGGACAGGGGGCAGATACTCCTACGAGCAGTACTTC,CASSSDGTGTGGRYSYEQYF
NA,TRBV6-1,NA,TRBJ2-7,TGTGCCAGCAGTGATGATCAGGGTAGTGTCTACGAGCAGTACTTC,CASSDDQGSVYEQYF
NA,TRBV19,NA,TRBJ1-2,TGTGCCAGTAGTGTTAATTGGGGGACAAACTATGGCTACACCTTC,CASSVNWGTNYGYTF
TRBD1,TRBV29-1,once,TRBJ2-3,TGCAGCGTCCTCCGAGGCCAGGGGGCGAGGACAGATACGCAGTATTTT,CSVLRGQGARTDTQYF
NA,TRBV18,NA,TRBJ2-7,TGTGCCAGCTCACTAGGGTCGGGACAAGGTTACGAGCAGTACTTC,CASSLGSGQGYEQYF
NA,TRBV2,NA,TRBJ2-7,TGTGCCAGCAGCGTTATCACGCGGGGGCGCGAGCAGTACTTC,CASSVITRGREQYF
TRBD1,TRBV18,few,TRBJ1-1,TGTGCCAGCTCACCCCCGGGGACAGGCTCGAACACTGAAGCTTTCTTT,CASSPPGTGSNTEAFF
TRBD2,TRBV9,NA,TRBJ2-5,TGTGCCAGCAGCGTATCCCGACTAGCGGGGGGCCAAGAGACCCAGTACTTC,CASSVSRLAGGQETQYF